The 20 T cell receptor beta chains below all came from one sample that was sequenced in a study of neurological immune-mediated disorders. A single record per CDR3 protein comes from TCRdb applying MiXCR to the 5' RACE reads. Of tens of thousands of distinct CDR3 sequences in the sample, roughly 4.3% were seen once. Sequencing was performed on PBMCs. The receptor source for this set is a man aged 25-40 years with multiple sclerosis.

This clonotype was observed many times. The chain couples TRBV5-1 to TRBJ2-7; D gene uncertain. The V and J ends lost 2 bases and 2 bases respectively, with 8 bases between them. CDR3 length equals 13 residues. Germline V gene lookup returns CDR1 SGHRS and CDR2 YFSETQ. The CDR3 is CASSLQTAYEQYF. CDR3 nucleotide sequence: TGCGCCAGCAGCTTACAGACCGCCTACGAGCAGTACTTC.

Concerning this clonotype itself: A much more abundant neighbour one base away suggests this may be a read error. V usage is TRBV15 and J usage is TRBJ2-4; tentative D call: TRBD2 (5 bases). Germline loops: CDR1 LNHNV, CDR2 YYDKDF (reference sequence). This CDR3 region has 12 residues. Trimming pared 4 bases from V and 10 bases from J, leaving 11 bases between. CDR3 loop: CATSIFREIQYF. Written as DNA, the CDR3 is TGTGCCACCAGCATCTTTCGGGAAATTCAGTACTTC.

This clonotype was recorded at least ten times. The rearrangement links TRBV12-3 or TRBV12-4 to TRBJ2-3; 9 bases map to TRBD1. V lost 3 bases and J lost 4; bases outside the gene matches: 11. This CDR3 contains 17 residues. The DNA for the CDR3 is TGTGCCAGCAGTTTCTCCCGGGACAGGGCGATCGCAGATACGCAGTATTTT. Amino acids: CASSFSRDRAIADTQYF.

This clonotype came up a few times. The chain combines TRBV6-5 with TRBJ1-1; D is possibly TRBD1 (6 bases). Germline CDR1 MNHEY, CDR2 SVGAGI. Trimming cost V 0 bases and J 4 bases, with 18 bases left between them. The CDR3 spans 17 residues. The CDR3: CASSYSLRGAGGTEAFF. CDR3 coding DNA: TGTGCCAGCAGTTACTCGCTAAGGGGGGCGGGCGGCACTGAAGCTTTCTTT.

In its sample, this clonotype was seen many times. A read error may produce the germline difference seen at one junction end. V gene TRBV11-2 combines with J gene TRBJ1-6; TRBD1 is a possible D gene (6 bases). Germline V gene lookup returns CDR1 SGHAT and CDR2 FQNNGV. CDR3 length equals 16 residues. The CDR3 here is CASSSQGIGYTSPLHF. CDR3 nucleotide sequence: TGTGCCAGCAGCTCGCAGGGGATTGGGTATACTTCACCCCTCCACTTT.

This clonotype was recorded many times. The rearrangement uses TRBV6-1 and TRBJ1-2, with D possibly matching TRBD1 (5 bases). V was cut by 0 bases and J by 6 bases, with 5 bases left in between. The CDR3 length is 12 residues. Germline V gene data show CDR1 as MNHNS and CDR2 as SASEGT. The CDR3 bases are TGTGCCAGCAGTGAAGCGGGGGATGGCTACACCTTC. This encodes CASSEAGDGYTF.

This clonotype was counted many times. The chain uses TRBV29-1 and TRBJ1-2; unclear D gene. CDR1 and CDR2 (germline): SQVTM, ANQGSEA. Trimming left V 3 bases short and J 0 bases short, with 8 bases between. The CDR3 loop spans 13 amino acids. In DNA, the CDR3 is TGCAGCGTTGATTCTGTATCTAACTATGGCTACACCTTC. This gives the protein CSVDSVSNYGYTF.

This clonotype was counted at least ten times. The genes are TRBV5-1 and TRBJ1-1; D is perhaps TRBD1 (5 bases). Germline V gene lookup returns CDR1 SGHRS and CDR2 YFSETQ. The ends were cut back, 0 bases at V and 4 bases at J, with 13 bases in the middle. This CDR3 is 15 amino acids long. CDR3 region: CASSLAPGGGTEAFF. The DNA for the CDR3 is TGCGCCAGCAGCTTGGCGCCTGGGGGTGGCACTGAAGCTTTCTTT.

This clonotype was detected many times. V and J are TRBV12-3 or TRBV12-4 and TRBJ1-1, with 9 bases fitting TRBD1. The CDR3 contains 17 residues. Losses at the gene ends were 4 bases for V and 1 base for J; bases not matched to a gene: 10. The CDR3 sequence: CASSSHRDRARNTEAFF. CDR3 nucleotides: TGTGCCAGCAGTTCCCACCGGGACAGGGCGAGGAACACTGAAGCTTTCTTT.

This clonotype was counted between two and nine times. The genes are TRBV5-6 and TRBJ2-7, with D tentatively TRBD2 (6 bases). Trimming took off 0 bases at V and 11 bases at J, with 21 bases between the two ends. CDR3 length: 15 amino acids. Germline assignment: CDR1 SGHDT and CDR2 YYEEEE. The CDR3 spells CASSLVGSPGLGKYF. The CDR3, as DNA: TGTGCCAGCAGCTTGGTCGGGTCCCCGGGACTGGGAAAGTACTTC.

This clonotype came up many times. The chain couples TRBV3-1 to TRBJ2-3; a possible D gene is TRBD1 (5 bases). The CDR3 consists of 15 residues. Germline loops: CDR1 LGHDT, CDR2 YNNKEL (reference sequence). The V gene lost 7 bases and the J gene lost 5 bases, with 19 bases spanning the gap. For the CDR3, the DNA is TGTGCCAGCACCCTGACTGGGGCCGCCGGAGATACGCAGTATTTT. This encodes CASTLTGAAGDTQYF.

This clonotype was detected many times. This chain joins TRBV7-3 and TRBJ2-3; perhaps TRBD2 as D (5 bases). V lost 2 bases and J 4 bases, leaving 7 bases between the germline ends. Germline assignment: CDR1 SGHTA and CDR2 FQGTGA. The CDR3 is 13 residues long. The DNA for the CDR3 is TGTGCCAGCAGCTTATCGGGGTCAGATACGCAGTATTTT. Translated: CASSLSGSDTQYF. The full variable domain, completed using reference TRBV7-3 and TRBJ2-3, is GAGVSQTPSNKVTEKGKYVELRCDPISGHTALYWYRQSLGQGPEFLIYFQGTGAADDSGLPNDRFFAVRPEGSVSTLKIQRTERGDSAVYLCASSLSGSDTQYFGPGTRLTVL.

In this sample, this clonotype turned up many times. The rearrangement uses TRBV7-2 and TRBJ2-3; D perhaps matches TRBD2 (7 bases). This CDR3 region has 15 residues. V lost 5 bases and J lost 2, with 14 bases in between. CDR1 is SGHTA, CDR2 FQGNSA, per germline. This CDR3 reads CASSQVGGATDTQYF. DNA for the CDR3: TGTGCCAGCAGCCAAGTGGGGGGGGCCACAGATACGCAGTATTTT.

This chain connects TRBV5-6 to TRBJ2-3; 9 bases match TRBD1. Germline CDR1 SGHDT, CDR2 YYEEEE. The CDR3 has 17 residues. The V segment lost 3 bases and the J segment 5 bases; nucleotides outside the gene matches: 13. The CDR3 DNA follows: TGTGCCAGCAGCTCGATTCTCACAGGGGGCGCCGGAGATACGCAGTATTTT. This sequence encodes CASSSILTGGAGDTQYF.

This clonotype was counted at least ten times. This chain uses TRBV10-3 with TRBJ2-1; 12 bases map to TRBD2. Trimming at V came to 2 bases and at J to 0 bases, leaving 8 bases not matched to a gene. The CDR3 consists of 19 residues. Germline V gene sequence: CDR1 ENHRY, CDR2 SYGVKD. CDR3 nucleotides: TGTGCCATCAGTGAGGAGACTAGCGGGGGCCCAACCTCCTACAATGAGCAGTTCTTC. Its protein is CAISEETSGGPTSYNEQFF.

This clonotype showed up many times. The gene calls are TRBV3-1 and TRBJ2-2, with D tentatively TRBD2 (5 bases). CDR1 and CDR2 from the germline V gene are LGHDT and YNNKEL (reference sequence). With 6 bases removed from V and 7 bases from J, the gap between germline ends came to 18 bases. This CDR3 is built from 15 residues. The CDR3 protein is CASSRNGLHGGELFF. CDR3 DNA sequence: TGTGCCAGCAGTCGAAATGGACTGCACGGCGGGGAGCTGTTTTTT. The variable domain in full, with the rest retrieved from reference TRBV3-1 and TRBJ2-2, is DTAVSQTPKYLVTQMGNDKSIKCEQNLGHDTMYWYKQDSKKFLKIMFSYNNKELIINETVPNRFSPKSPDKAHLNLHINSLELGDSAVYFCASSRNGLHGGELFFGEGSRLTVL.

Ten or more counts support this clonotype. The rearrangement uses TRBV27 and TRBJ1-6; D is uncertain. Trimming pared 5 bases from V and 7 bases from J, leaving 9 bases between. In germline, CDR1 is MNHEY, CDR2 SMNVEV (reference sequence). The CDR3 is 13 amino acids. CDR3 bases: TGTGCCAGCAGTCCCCGACCGAATTCACCCCTCCACTTT. Protein sequence: CASSPRPNSPLHF.

This clonotype was counted at least ten times. This CDR3 is CASSQRVATGWPSGANVLTF. The CDR3, as DNA: TGCGCCAGCAGCCAGAGGGTCGCGACAGGGTGGCCTTCTGGGGCCAACGTCCTGACTTTC. The chain is built from TRBV5-1 and TRBJ2-6; 7 nucleotides match TRBD1. After removal of 4 bases from V and 1 base from J, the junction contained 17 bases not matched to a gene. The CDR3 is 20 amino acids. Germline CDR1 is SGHRS and CDR2 is YFSETQ.

The table lists this clonotype with many counts. The V gene is TRBV5-6, the J gene TRBJ1-5, with unresolved D. Between the trimmed V and J ends, which lost 0 bases and 9 bases, there was a span of 13 bases. The V gene's germline CDR1 is SGHDT and CDR2 YYEEEE. The CDR3 loop spans 14 amino acids. Here the CDR3 DNA reads TGTGCCAGCAGCTTGGGGGCGGCTCACTCGCCCCAGCATTTT. Translation: CASSLGAAHSPQHF.

This clonotype was recorded many times. This CDR3 is CASSPRTALPYEQYF. In DNA, the CDR3 is TGTGCCAGCAGTCCCCGGACGGCGCTTCCCTACGAGCAGTACTTC. This sequence joins TRBV2 and TRBJ2-7; no firm D call. Trimming removed 5 bases at V and 2 bases at J, with 16 bases between. Germline V gene data show CDR1 as SNHLY and CDR2 as FYNNEI. This CDR3 has 15 amino acids. The full variable domain, rest sourced from reference TRBV2 and TRBJ2-7, is EPEVTQTPSHQVTQMGQEVILRCVPISNHLYFYWYRQILGQKVEFLVSFYNNEISEKSEIFDDQFSVERPDGSNFTLKIRSTKLEDSAMYFCASSPRTALPYEQYFGPGTRLTVT.